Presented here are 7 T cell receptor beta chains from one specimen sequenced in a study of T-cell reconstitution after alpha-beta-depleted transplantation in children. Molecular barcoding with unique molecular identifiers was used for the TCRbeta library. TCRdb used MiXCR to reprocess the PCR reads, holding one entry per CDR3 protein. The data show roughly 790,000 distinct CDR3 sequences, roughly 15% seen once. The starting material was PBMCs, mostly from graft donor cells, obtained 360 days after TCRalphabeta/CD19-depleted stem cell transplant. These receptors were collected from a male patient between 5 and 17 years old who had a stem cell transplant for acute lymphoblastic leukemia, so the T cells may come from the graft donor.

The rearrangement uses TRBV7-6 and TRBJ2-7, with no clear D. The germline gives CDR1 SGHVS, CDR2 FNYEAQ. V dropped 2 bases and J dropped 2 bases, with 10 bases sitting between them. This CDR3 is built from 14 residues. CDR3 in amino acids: CASSLRASPYEQYF. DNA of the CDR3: TGTGCCAGCAGCTTACGAGCGTCCCCCTACGAGCAGTACTTC.

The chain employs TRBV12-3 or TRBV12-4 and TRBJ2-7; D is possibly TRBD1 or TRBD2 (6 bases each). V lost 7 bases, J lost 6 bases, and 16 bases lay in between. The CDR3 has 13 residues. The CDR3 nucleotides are TGTGCCAGCACCCTCTTCGAGGGGGGCGAGCAGTACTTC. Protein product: CASTLFEGGEQYF.

The CDR3 DNA reads TGTGCCAGCAGCCCCCTTTACGCGACTAGCGGGAGTCAGTACAATGAGCAGTTCTTC. Translating it yields CASSPLYATSGSQYNEQFF. The V gene is TRBV11-1, the J gene TRBJ2-1, with 12 positions matching TRBD2. Germline CDR1 and CDR2: SGHAT and FQDESV (reference sequence). Trimming cost V 5 bases and J 4 bases; bases outside gene matches: 15. The CDR3 runs to 19 residues. Using reference TRBV11-1 and TRBJ2-1 for the parts outside the CDR3, the full variable domain is EAEVAQSPRYKITEKSQAVAFWCDPISGHATLYWYRQILGQGPELLVQFQDESVVDDSQLPKDRFSAERLKGVDSTLKIQPAELGDSAMYLCASSPLYATSGSQYNEQFFGPGTRLTVL.

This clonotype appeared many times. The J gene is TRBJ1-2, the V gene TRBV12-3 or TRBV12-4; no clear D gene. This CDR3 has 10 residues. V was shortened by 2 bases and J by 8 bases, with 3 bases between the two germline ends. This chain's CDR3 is CASSLFGYTF. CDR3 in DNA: TGTGCCAGCAGTTTATTCGGCTACACCTTC.

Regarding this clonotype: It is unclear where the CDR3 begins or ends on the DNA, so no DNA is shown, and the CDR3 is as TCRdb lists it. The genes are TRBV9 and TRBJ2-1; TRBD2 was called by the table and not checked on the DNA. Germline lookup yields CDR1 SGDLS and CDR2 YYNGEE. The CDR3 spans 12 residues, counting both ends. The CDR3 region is CASSVGRGAVLF.

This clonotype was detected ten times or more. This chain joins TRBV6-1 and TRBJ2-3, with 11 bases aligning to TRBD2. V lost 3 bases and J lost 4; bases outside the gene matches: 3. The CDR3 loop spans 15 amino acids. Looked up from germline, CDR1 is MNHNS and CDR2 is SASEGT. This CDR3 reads CASSDVAGGPDTQYF. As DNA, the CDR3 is TGTGCCAGCAGTGATGTAGCGGGAGGGCCAGATACGCAGTATTTT.

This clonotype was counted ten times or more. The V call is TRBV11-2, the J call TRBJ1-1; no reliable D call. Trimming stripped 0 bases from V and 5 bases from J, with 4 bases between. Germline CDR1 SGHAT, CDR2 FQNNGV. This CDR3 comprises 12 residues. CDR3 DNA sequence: TGTGCCAGCAGCTTAGACGGAACTGAAGCTTTCTTT. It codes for CASSLDGTEAFF.